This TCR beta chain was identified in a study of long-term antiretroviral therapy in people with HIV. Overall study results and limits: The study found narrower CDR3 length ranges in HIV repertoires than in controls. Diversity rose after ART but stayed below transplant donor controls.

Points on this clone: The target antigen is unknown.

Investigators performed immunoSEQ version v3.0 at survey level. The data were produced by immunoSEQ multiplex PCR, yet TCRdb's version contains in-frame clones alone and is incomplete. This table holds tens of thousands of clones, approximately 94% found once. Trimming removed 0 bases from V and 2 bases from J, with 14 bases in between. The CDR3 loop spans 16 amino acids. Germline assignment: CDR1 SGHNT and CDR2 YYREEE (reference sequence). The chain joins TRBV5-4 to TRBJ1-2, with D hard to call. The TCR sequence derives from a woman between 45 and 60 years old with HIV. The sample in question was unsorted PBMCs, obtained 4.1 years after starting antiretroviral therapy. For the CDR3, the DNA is TGTGCCAGCAGCTTGGCGGCAGCGAAAGGGAACTATGGCTACACCTTC. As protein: CASSLAAAKGNYGYTF.